A selection of T cell receptor beta chains follows, all from one sample in a study of T cells in localized non-small cell lung cancer. Profiled with immunoSEQ multiplex PCR; TCRdb holds only in-frame clones, not every one. The sample yields 20,000 to 25,000 clones, about nine tenths seen once. The sequenced sample was peripheral blood, obtained before any cancer treatment. Source of these receptors: a man aged 35 to 70 with stage I squamous cell lung carcinoma. Each CDR3 is given with its conserved first and last residue. The order of the fields is J gene, V gene, clone size, D gene, CDR3 protein, CDR3 DNA. A D gene is named only where the DNA matches it firmly. Not every row has a clone size; where given, it reads once, few, many or a size class.

TRBJ1-2,TRBV19,few,NA,CASFKAADGYTF,TGTGCCAGTTTTAAGGCGGCAGATGGCTACACCTTC
TRBJ2-5,TRBV11-2,NA,TRBD2,CASSARLAGLQETQYF,TGTGCCAGCAGCGCCAGACTAGCGGGACTCCAAGAGACCCAGTACTTC
TRBJ1-6,TRBV5-1,NA,NA,CASSLGPEGVGSPLHF,TGCGCCAGCAGCTTGGGGCCTGAGGGGGTAGGTTCACCCCTCCACTTT
TRBJ2-7,TRBV7-9,NA,NA,CASSLALDSGLQYF,TGTGCCAGCAGCTTAGCGCTAGATTCGGGCTTGCAGTACTTC
TRBJ1-2,TRBV12-1,NA,NA,CASSFEGLGSLDYGYTF,TGTGCCAGCAGCTTTGAGGGGTTAGGCTCGTTGGACTATGGCTACACCTTC
TRBJ1-5,TRBV19,NA,NA,CASSIVGEGRASNQPQHF,TGTGCCAGTAGTATAGTAGGGGAGGGCAGGGCCAGCAATCAGCCCCAGCATTTT
TRBJ1-4,TRBV6-5,NA,NA,CASSRQGMVNEKLFF,TGTGCCAGCAGCCGCCAGGGGATGGTTAATGAAAAACTGTTTTTT
TRBJ2-7,TRBV18,once,NA,CASSPQDSSYEQYF,TGTGCCAGCTCTCCCCAAGACAGTTCCTACGAGCAGTACTTC
TRBJ2-1,TRBV7-3,once,TRBD2,CASSSGAGEYNEQFF,TGTGCCAGCAGTTCTGGAGCGGGGGAATACAATGAGCAGTTCTTC
TRBJ2-3,TRBV7-2,NA,NA,CASSFGTFSTDTQYF,TGTGCCAGCAGCTTCGGCACATTTAGCACAGATACGCAGTATTTT
TRBJ2-7,TRBV5-4,NA,NA,CASSLGFDINEQYF,TGTGCCAGCAGCTTGGGGTTTGACATCAACGAGCAGTACTTC
TRBJ1-1,TRBV11-2,NA,NA,CASSLGATEAFF,TGTGCCAGCAGCTTAGGCGCGACAGAAGCTTTCTTT
TRBJ2-2,TRBV28,NA,NA,CASGDLNTGELFF,TGTGCCAGCGGTGACTTGAACACCGGGGAGCTGTTTTTT
TRBJ1-4,TRBV30,NA,NA,CAWMSGASEKLFF,TGTGCCTGGATGTCTGGGGCCTCTGAAAAACTGTTTTTT
TRBJ2-3,TRBV4-1,NA,TRBD1,CASSPSLGQGADTQYF,TGCGCCAGCAGCCCCTCACTGGGACAGGGGGCAGATACGCAGTATTTT
TRBJ2-3,TRBV7-2,NA,TRBD2,CASSLLTGGPTDTQYF,TGTGCCAGCAGCCTCCTAACGGGGGGGCCCACAGATACGCAGTATTTT
TRBJ2-3,TRBV7-7,NA,NA,CASSLTEADTQYF,TGTGCCAGCAGCCTCACGGAGGCAGATACGCAGTATTTT
TRBJ2-2,TRBV6-6,once,NA,CASSYDGGTGELFF,TGTGCCAGCAGTTACGACGGGGGCACCGGGGAGCTGTTTTTT
TRBJ1-2,TRBV28,NA,NA,CASSPHTAGTGYTF,TGTGCCAGCAGTCCGCACACGGCCGGGACCGGCTACACCTTC
TRBJ1-1,TRBV7-9,NA,NA,CASSLAGLGNTEAFF,TGTGCCAGCAGCTTAGCGGGCCTGGGGAACACTGAAGCTTTCTTT
TRBJ2-7,TRBV6-5,NA,NA,CASTRTESGEQYF,TGTGCCAGCACCCGGACGGAGAGTGGCGAGCAGTACTTC
TRBJ2-7,TRBV7-2,NA,NA,CASSGTLIEQYF,TGTGCCAGCAGCGGGACATTGATCGAGCAGTACTTC
TRBJ2-2,TRBV5-8,NA,NA,CASSLAPGELFF,TGTGCCAGCAGCTTGGCCCCCGGGGAGCTGTTTTTT
TRBJ1-2,TRBV7-2,NA,NA,CASSPMASKGYTF,TGTGCCAGCAGCCCCATGGCGTCCAAAGGCTACACCTTC
TRBJ2-7,TRBV11-2,NA,NA,CASSLAGPTYEQYF,TGTGCCAGCAGCTTGGCAGGACCGACCTACGAGCAGTACTTC
TRBJ2-1,TRBV5-5,once,TRBD2,CASSLEPHLAGGHNEQFF,TGTGCCAGCAGCTTGGAACCCCACCTAGCGGGGGGGCACAATGAGCAGTTCTTC
TRBJ1-1,TRBV2,NA,NA,CASSEVWKKLGAEAFF,TGTGCCAGCAGTGAAGTTTGGAAAAAGTTGGGGGCTGAAGCTTTCTTT
TRBJ1-1,TRBV10-3,NA,NA,CAISERSRGLNTEAFF,TGTGCCATCAGTGAAAGGTCCAGGGGACTCAACACTGAAGCTTTCTTT
TRBJ2-3,TRBV4-3,NA,TRBD1,CASSQVGDRGRDTQYF,TGCGCCAGCAGCCAAGTCGGGGACAGGGGGCGGGATACGCAGTATTTT
TRBJ2-3,TRBV5-1,NA,TRBD2,CASSPGLAGGSDTQYF,TGCGCCAGCAGCCCAGGACTAGCGGGGGGGTCAGATACGCAGTATTTT
TRBJ2-5,TRBV5-1,NA,TRBD1,CASSLAGTGGQTQYF,TGCGCCAGCAGCTTGGCCGGGACAGGGGGACAGACCCAGTACTTC
TRBJ1-2,TRBV7-2,NA,TRBD1,CASSLTGTGLYGYTF,TGTGCCAGCAGCTTGACCGGGACAGGGCTTTATGGCTACACCTTC
TRBJ2-5,TRBV9,NA,NA,CASSVKGLGETQYF,TGTGCCAGCAGCGTCAAGGGTCTGGGGGAGACCCAGTACTTC
TRBJ2-1,TRBV7-9,NA,NA,CASSSLLAAGYNEQFF,TGTGCCAGCAGCTCCCTTTTAGCGGCAGGCTACAATGAGCAGTTCTTC
TRBJ1-3,TRBV19,few,NA,CASSSLGEVGNTIYF,TGTGCCAGTAGTAGTCTGGGAGAAGTCGGAAACACCATATATTTT
TRBJ2-3,TRBV9,NA,TRBD1,CASSRGLGTDTQYF,TGTGCCAGCAGTAGGGGGCTGGGAACAGATACGCAGTATTTT
TRBJ2-1,TRBV9,medium-sized,TRBD1,CASSGLTGATYNEQFF,TGTGCCAGCAGCGGCCTGACAGGGGCCACTTACAATGAGCAGTTCTTC
TRBJ1-1,TRBV20-1,NA,NA,CSAPRATEAFF,TGCAGTGCTCCCCGAGCGACTGAAGCTTTCTTT
TRBJ1-2,TRBV5-1,NA,NA,CASSLFSGQGNGYTF,TGCGCCAGCAGCTTGTTCTCGGGGCAGGGCAATGGCTACACCTTC
TRBJ2-5,TRBV2,NA,NA,CASSERGRETQYF,TGTGCCAGCAGTGAACGGGGACGAGAGACCCAGTACTTC
TRBJ2-3,TRBV4-2,once,NA,CASSQGGFNTQYF,TGTGCCAGCAGCCAAGGGGGCTTTAATACGCAGTATTTT
TRBJ1-5,TRBV28,NA,TRBD1,CASRQGSQPQHF,TGTGCCAGCAGACAGGGGTCTCAGCCCCAGCATTTT